The rows below give T cell receptor beta chains drawn from one sample of a study of tumour-infiltrating T cells in Burkitt lymphoma. Sequenced by immunoSEQ multiplex PCR; TCRdb stores in-frame clones only, minus some. The sample consists of about 50,000 clones, about a third of them appearing once. The sample comprised tumor tissue. These receptors were taken from a human donor with Burkitt lymphoma. Both conserved end residues are part of each CDR3. Fields, in order: J gene, D gene, V gene, clone size, CDR3 DNA, CDR3 protein. D genes are given only for firm matches. Some rows have no size entry. The others give once, few or many, or a class for an expanded clone.

J: TRBJ1-2; D: .; V: TRBV5-6; size: few; DNA: TGTGCCAGCAGCTCGGGAGTGTTAGGGAACTATGGCTACACCTTC; CDR3: CASSSGVLGNYGYTF
J: TRBJ1-6; D: TRBD1; V: TRBV6-5; size: few; DNA: TGTGCCAGCAGTAACCCATACAGGGGGAATTCACCCCTCCACTTT; CDR3: CASSNPYRGNSPLHF
J: TRBJ2-3; D: .; V: TRBV5-1; size: few; DNA: TGCGCCAGCAGCTTGGTGCACTTCTCCACAGATACGCAGTATTTT; CDR3: CASSLVHFSTDTQYF
J: TRBJ2-7; D: .; V: TRBV11-2; size: .; DNA: TGTGCCTCTAAGGGATTGTACGAGCAGTACTTC; CDR3: CASKGLYEQYF
J: TRBJ1-2; D: .; V: TRBV5-6; size: .; DNA: TGTGCCAGCAGTCGACCTAACTATGGCTACACCTTC; CDR3: CASSRPNYGYTF
J: TRBJ1-3; D: .; V: TRBV7-9; size: few; DNA: TGTGCCAGCAGCTCCCCCCGGGGTTCCGGAAACACCATATATTTT; CDR3: CASSSPRGSGNTIYF
J: TRBJ2-3; D: TRBD2; V: TRBV29-1; size: many; DNA: TGCAGCGTTGTCTTAGGGACTAGCGGGGAGCTAAGAAGGACGCAGTATTTT; CDR3: CSVVLGTSGELRRTQYF
J: TRBJ1-1; D: .; V: TRBV19; size: few; DNA: TGTGCCAGTAGTCGAGGGGGGCTGGGGAACACTGAAGCTTTCTTT; CDR3: CASSRGGLGNTEAFF
J: TRBJ1-2; D: TRBD1; V: TRBV5-4; size: .; DNA: TGTGCCAGCAGTTCCGGACAGGGGTATGGCTACACCTTC; CDR3: CASSSGQGYGYTF
J: TRBJ1-4; D: .; V: TRBV7-2; size: few; DNA: TGTGCCAGCAGCTTTTCTCCGGAAAAACTGTTTTTT; CDR3: CASSFSPEKLFF
J: TRBJ2-1; D: .; V: TRBV25-1; size: .; DNA: TGTGCCAGCATATGGGGGTGCCTCTACAATGAGCAGTTCTTC; CDR3: CASIWGCLYNEQFF